This T cell receptor (beta chain) emerged from a study of shared T cell receptors in the human thymus. The CDR3 loop spans 15 amino acids. Germline CDR1 reads SEHNR; CDR2 reads FQNEAQ (reference sequence). V lost 4 bases and J lost 3; bases outside the gene matches: 5. This clone is a singleton in its sample. Here immunoSEQ multiplex PCR was the method, and the copy in TCRdb shows in-frame clones only, minus some. The table records about 660,000 clones, approximately 87% of them present only once. The data were also submitted as part of a second study, on human thymus T cells. That study adds: Related research described strongly overlapping thymic repertoires in unrelated people.

The chain uses TRBV7-9 and TRBJ1-1; 10 bases are a match to TRBD1. Sequenced sample: thymocytes. The origin of this receptor is a boy younger than two with a congenital heart defect. The CDR3, as DNA: TGTGCCAGCAGCTGCCCGGACAGGGGGGACACTGAAGCTTTCTTT. This sequence encodes CASSCPDRGDTEAFF.